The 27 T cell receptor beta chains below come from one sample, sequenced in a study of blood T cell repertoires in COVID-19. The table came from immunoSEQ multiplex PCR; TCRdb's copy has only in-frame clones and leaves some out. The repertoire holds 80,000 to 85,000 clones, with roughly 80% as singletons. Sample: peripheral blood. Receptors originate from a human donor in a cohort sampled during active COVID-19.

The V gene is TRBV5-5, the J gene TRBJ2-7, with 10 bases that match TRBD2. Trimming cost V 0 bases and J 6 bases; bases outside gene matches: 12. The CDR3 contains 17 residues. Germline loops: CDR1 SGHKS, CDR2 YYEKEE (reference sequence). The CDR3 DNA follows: TGTGCCAGCAGCTTGGCAGGTAGCGGGGGGCCTGGGCTCGAGCAGTACTTC. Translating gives CASSLAGSGGPGLEQYF.

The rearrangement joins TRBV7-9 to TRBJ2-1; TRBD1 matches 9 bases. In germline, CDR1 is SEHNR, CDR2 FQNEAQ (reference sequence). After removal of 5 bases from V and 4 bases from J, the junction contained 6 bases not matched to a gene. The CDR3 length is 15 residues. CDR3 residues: CASSHTGGAYNEQFF. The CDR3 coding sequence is TGTGCCAGCAGCCATACAGGGGGCGCTTACAATGAGCAGTTCTTC.

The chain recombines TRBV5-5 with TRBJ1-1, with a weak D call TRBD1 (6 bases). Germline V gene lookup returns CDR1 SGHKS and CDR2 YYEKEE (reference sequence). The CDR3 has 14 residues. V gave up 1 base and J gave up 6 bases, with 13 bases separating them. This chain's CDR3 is CASSLSLWGPEAFF. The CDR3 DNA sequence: TGTGCCAGCAGCTTGTCTTTGTGGGGGCCTGAAGCTTTCTTT.

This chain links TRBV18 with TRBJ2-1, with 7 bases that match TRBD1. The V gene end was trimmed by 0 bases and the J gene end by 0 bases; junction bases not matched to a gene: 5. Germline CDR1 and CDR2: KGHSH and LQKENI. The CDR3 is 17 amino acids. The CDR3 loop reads CASSPPNTGVSYNEQFF. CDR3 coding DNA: TGTGCCAGCTCACCACCGAACACAGGGGTCTCCTACAATGAGCAGTTCTTC.

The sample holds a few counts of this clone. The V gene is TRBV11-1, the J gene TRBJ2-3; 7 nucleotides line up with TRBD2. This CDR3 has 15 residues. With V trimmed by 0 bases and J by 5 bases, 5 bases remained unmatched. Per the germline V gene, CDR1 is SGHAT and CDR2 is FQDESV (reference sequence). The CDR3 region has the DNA TGTGCCAGCAGCTTAGCATCCTGGGGGGGAGATACGCAGTATTTT. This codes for CASSLASWGGDTQYF.

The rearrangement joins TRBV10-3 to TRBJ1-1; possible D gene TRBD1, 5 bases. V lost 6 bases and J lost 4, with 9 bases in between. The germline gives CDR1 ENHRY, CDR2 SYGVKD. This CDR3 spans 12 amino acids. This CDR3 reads CAIRAGTTEAFF. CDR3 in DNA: TGTGCCATCAGAGCGGGGACCACTGAAGCTTTCTTT.

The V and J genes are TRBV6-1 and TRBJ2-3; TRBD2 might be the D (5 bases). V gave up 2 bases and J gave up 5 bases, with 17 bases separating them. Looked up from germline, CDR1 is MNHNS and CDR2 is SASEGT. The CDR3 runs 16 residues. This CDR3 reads CASSENPRPGIDTQYF. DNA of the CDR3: TGTGCCAGCAGTGAAAACCCTAGGCCGGGGATAGATACGCAGTATTTT.

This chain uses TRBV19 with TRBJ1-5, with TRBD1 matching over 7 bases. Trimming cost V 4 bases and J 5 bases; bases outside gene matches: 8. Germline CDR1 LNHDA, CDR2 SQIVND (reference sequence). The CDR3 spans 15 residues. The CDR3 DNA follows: TGTGCCAGTAGTACCCGACAGGGACGGGATCAGCCCCAGCATTTT. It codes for CASSTRQGRDQPQHF.

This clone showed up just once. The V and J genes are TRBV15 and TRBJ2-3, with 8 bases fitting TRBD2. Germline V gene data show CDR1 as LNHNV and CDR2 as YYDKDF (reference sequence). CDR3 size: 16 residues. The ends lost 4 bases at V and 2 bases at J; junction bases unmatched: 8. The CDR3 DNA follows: TGTGCCACCAGCATCCTCGCGGGGGGCCCCACAGATACGCAGTATTTT. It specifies CATSILAGGPTDTQYF. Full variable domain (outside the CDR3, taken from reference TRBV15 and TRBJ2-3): DAMVIQNPRYQVTQFGKPVTLSCSQTLNHNVMYWYQQKSSQAPKLLFHYYDKDFNNEADTPDNFQSRRPNTSFCFLDIRSPGLGDTAMYLCATSILAGGPTDTQYFGPGTRLTVL.

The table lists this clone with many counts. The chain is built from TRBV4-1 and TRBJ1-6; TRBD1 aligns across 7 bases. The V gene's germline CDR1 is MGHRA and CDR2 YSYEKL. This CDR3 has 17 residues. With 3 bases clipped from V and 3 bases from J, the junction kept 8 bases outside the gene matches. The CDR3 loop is CASSQAKTGNYNSPLHF. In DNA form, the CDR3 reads TGCGCCAGCAGCCAGGCCAAGACAGGGAACTATAATTCACCCCTCCACTTT.

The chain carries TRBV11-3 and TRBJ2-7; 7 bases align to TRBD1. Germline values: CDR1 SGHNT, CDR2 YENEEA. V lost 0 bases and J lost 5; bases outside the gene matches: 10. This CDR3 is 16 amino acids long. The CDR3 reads CASSLDGRQGDDEQYF. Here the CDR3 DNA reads TGTGCCAGCAGCTTAGACGGGCGCCAGGGGGACGACGAGCAGTACTTC.

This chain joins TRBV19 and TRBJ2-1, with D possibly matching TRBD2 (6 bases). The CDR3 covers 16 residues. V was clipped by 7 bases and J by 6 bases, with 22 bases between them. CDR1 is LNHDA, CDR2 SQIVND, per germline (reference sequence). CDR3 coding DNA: TGTGCCAGTAAAAGGCAGGGTACCTTGGGGGGCAATGAGCAGTTCTTC. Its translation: CASKRQGTLGGNEQFF.

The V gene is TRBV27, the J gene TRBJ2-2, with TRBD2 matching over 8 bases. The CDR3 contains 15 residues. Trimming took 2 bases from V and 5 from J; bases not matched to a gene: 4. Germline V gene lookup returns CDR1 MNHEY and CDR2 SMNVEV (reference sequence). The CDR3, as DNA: TGTGCCAGCAGTTTAGGCGGGGGGCTTACCGGGGAGCTGTTTTTT. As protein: CASSLGGGLTGELFF.

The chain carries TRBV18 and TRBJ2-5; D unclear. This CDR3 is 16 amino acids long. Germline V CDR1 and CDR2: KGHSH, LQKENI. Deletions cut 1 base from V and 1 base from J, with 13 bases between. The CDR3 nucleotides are TGTGCCAGCTCACCACGAGTAGCATTCTCCCAAGAGACCCAGTACTTC. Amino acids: CASSPRVAFSQETQYF. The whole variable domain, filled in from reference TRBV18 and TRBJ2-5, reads NAGVMQNPRHLVRRRGQEARLRCSPMKGHSHVYWYRQLPEEGLKFMVYLQKENIIDESGMPKERFSAEFPKEGPSILRIQQVVRGDSAAYFCASSPRVAFSQETQYFGPGTRLLVL.

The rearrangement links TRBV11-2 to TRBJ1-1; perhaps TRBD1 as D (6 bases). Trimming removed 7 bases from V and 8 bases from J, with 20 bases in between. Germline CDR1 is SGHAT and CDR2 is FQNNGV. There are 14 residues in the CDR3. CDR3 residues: CASNFAGDSSEAFF. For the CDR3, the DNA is TGTGCCAGCAACTTTGCAGGGGATTCGTCGGAAGCTTTCTTT.

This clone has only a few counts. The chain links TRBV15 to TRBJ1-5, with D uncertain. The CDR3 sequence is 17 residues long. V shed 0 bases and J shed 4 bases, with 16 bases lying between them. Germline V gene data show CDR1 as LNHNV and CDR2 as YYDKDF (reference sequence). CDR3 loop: CATSRDYRASGNQPQHF. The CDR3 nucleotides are TGTGCCACCAGCAGAGATTATCGGGCCTCGGGGAATCAGCCCCAGCATTTT.

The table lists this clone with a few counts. Here the CDR3 DNA reads TGCGCCAGCAGCCAAGCTTACACAGGGGGCACACCCCTCCACTTT. It codes for CASSQAYTGGTPLHF. The genes are TRBV4-1 and TRBJ1-6; 9 bases match TRBD1. The CDR3 has 15 amino acids. V was pared by 1 base and J by 11 bases, with 6 bases of the junction left unmatched. Germline assignment: CDR1 MGHRA and CDR2 YSYEKL.

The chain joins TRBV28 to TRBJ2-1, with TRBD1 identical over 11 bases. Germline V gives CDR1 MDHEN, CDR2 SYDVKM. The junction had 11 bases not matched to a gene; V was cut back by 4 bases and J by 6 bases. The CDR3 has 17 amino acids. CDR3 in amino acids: CASSSLWTGGDPNEQFF. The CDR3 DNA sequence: TGTGCCAGCAGTTCCCTTTGGACAGGGGGCGACCCCAATGAGCAGTTCTTC.

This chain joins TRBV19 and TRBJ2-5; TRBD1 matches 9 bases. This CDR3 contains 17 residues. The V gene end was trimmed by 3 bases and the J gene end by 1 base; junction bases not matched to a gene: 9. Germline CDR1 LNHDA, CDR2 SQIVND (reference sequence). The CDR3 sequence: CASSIGQGTILQETQYF. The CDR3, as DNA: TGTGCCAGTAGTATCGGACAGGGGACAATACTCCAAGAGACCCAGTACTTC.

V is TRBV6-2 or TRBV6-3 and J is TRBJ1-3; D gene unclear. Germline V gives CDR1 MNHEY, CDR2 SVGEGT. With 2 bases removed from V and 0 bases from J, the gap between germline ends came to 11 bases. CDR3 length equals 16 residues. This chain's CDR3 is CASSYERSRSGNTIYF. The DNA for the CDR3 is TGTGCCAGCAGTTACGAGAGGTCGCGCTCTGGAAACACCATATATTTT.

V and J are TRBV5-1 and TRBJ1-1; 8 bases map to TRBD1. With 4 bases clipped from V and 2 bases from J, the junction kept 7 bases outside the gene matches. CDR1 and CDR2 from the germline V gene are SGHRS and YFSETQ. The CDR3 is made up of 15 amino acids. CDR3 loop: CASSRTTGGNTEAFF. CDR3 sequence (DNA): TGCGCCAGCAGCAGGACCACAGGGGGTAACACTGAAGCTTTCTTT.

CDR3 residues: CASSGGSHQHSGNTIYF. In nucleotides, the CDR3 is TGTGCCAGCAGCGGAGGTAGTCACCAGCACTCTGGAAACACCATATATTTT. The V gene is TRBV7-9, the J gene TRBJ1-3; D is undetermined. Germline V gene lookup returns CDR1 SEHNR and CDR2 FQNEAQ (reference sequence). Trimming shortened V by 5 bases and J by 0 bases, and 17 bases separated the two germline ends. CDR3 length: 17 residues.

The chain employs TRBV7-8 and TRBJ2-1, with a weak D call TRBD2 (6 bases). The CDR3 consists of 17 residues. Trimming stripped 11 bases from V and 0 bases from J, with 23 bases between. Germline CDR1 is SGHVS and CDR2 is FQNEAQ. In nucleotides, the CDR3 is TGTGCCGGCACGCCGAGGAGGGGCCTCGGCTCCTACAATGAGCAGTTCTTC. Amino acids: CAGTPRRGLGSYNEQFF.

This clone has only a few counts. CDR3 sequence (DNA): TGTGCCAGCACGGGACAGTCTTGGCAGACCCAGTACTTC. Translating gives CASTGQSWQTQYF. V and J are TRBV12-3 or TRBV12-4 and TRBJ2-5; TRBD1 matches 7 bases. Germline trimming cut 7 bases from V and 6 bases from J; bases unmatched to any gene: 8. CDR3 size: 13 residues.

The CDR3 DNA reads TGTGCCAGCAGCCAATACAGGGTAGGCACTGAAGCTTTCTTT. Translated: CASSQYRVGTEAFF. This chain connects TRBV3-1 (or the pseudogene TRBV3-2) to TRBJ1-1; the D gene is possibly TRBD1 (6 bases). The germline CDR1 and CDR2 sequences are LGHDT and YNNKEL (reference sequence). V lost 2 bases and J 4 bases, leaving 11 bases between the germline ends. The length of the CDR3 is 14 residues.

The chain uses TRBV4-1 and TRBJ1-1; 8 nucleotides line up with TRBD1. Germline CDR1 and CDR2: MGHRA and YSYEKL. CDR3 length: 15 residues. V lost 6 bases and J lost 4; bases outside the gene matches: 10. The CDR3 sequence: CASRRNLRGPTEAFF. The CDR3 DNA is TGCGCCAGCAGGCGGAACCTCAGGGGGCCCACTGAAGCTTTCTTT.

Here the CDR3 DNA reads TGTGCCAGCAGCGTCGGGACAGGGGGCTTACCCCTCCACTTT. This translates into CASSVGTGGLPLHF. The V gene is TRBV11-2, the J gene TRBJ1-6; TRBD1 matches at 12 bases. This CDR3 contains 14 residues. Per the germline V gene, CDR1 is SGHAT and CDR2 is FQNNGV. V shed 5 bases and J 12 bases; nucleotides not matched to a gene: 5.